This TCR beta chain was captured in a study of T cell clonotyping in hematopoietic cell transplantation. Study observations and caveats: Graft donor and pretransplant recipient Inverse Simpson Index values predicted broader posttransplant TCR diversity. Recipient TCR diversity dropped after transplant; expanded clonotypes rose from day 30 to 180. Few recipient clonotypes overlapped donors; over 95% were de novo at given depth. CD4 and CD8 repertoire contributions could not be separated without sorting.

Per the germline V gene, CDR1 is MDHEN and CDR2 is SYDVKM. The CDR3 runs to 16 residues. After removal of 5 bases from V and 4 bases from J, the junction contained 11 bases not matched to a gene. Points on this clone: Its specificity is unknown.

Sequencing used immunoSEQ multiplex PCR; TCRdb keeps in-frame clones, though not all of them. The sample yields nearly 20,000 clones, around 80% seen once. The specimen was peripheral blood mononuclear cells. The sequence was collected from a man between 60 and 75 years old in good health. Some clones in this sample may be carry-over from other donors' samples. The chain links TRBV28 to TRBJ2-7; the match to TRBD1 covers 10 bases. This CDR3 is CASSLRTGGVGYEQYF. CDR3 nucleotides: TGTGCCAGCAGTCTTCGGACAGGGGGGGTAGGGTACGAGCAGTACTTC.